The entry that follows covers one T cell receptor (beta chain) sequence. This sample was taken from a study of T cell changes during pregnancy in multiple sclerosis. CDR1 and CDR2 (germline): SGHDT, YYEEEE. Trimming removed 4 bases from V and 6 bases from J; junction bases left unmatched: 13. The CDR3 is 16 residues long. Method: immunoSEQ multiplex PCR; TCRdb's copy keeps in-frame clones and lacks some. The table records roughly 60,000 clones, roughly nine tenths of them present only once. This TCR was sampled from a female donor with multiple sclerosis, enrolled in a pregnancy study. Specimen: CD4+ T cells from peripheral blood mononuclear cells, collected in the first trimester of pregnancy. The chain is built from TRBV5-6 and TRBJ2-7, with 10 nucleotides matching TRBD2. CDR3 nucleotides: TGTGCCAGCAGCCCCTTGGCCGGGACTAGCGTGCTCGAGCAGTACTTC. Translating it yields CASSPLAGTSVLEQYF.